The 27 T cell receptor beta chains below were found in one sample sequenced in a study of identical twins. A single record per CDR3 protein comes from TCRdb applying MiXCR to the 5' RACE reads. The sample shows roughly 350,000 distinct CDR3 sequences, 8.5% to 10% of them seen only once. The specimen was naive T cells sorted from blood. The receptors shown here come from a woman in her fifties or sixties in good health.

The chain employs TRBV7-9 and TRBJ2-1; 14 positions match TRBD2. CDR1 is SEHNR and CDR2 is FQNEAQ in the germline V gene (reference sequence). V lost 2 bases to trimming and J lost 10 bases; unmatched junction nucleotides: 7. This CDR3 spans 16 amino acids. CDR3 residues: CASSLWGLAGEEEQFF. CDR3 sequence (DNA): TGTGCCAGCAGCTTATGGGGACTAGCGGGAGAAGAGGAGCAGTTCTTC.

This clonotype was seen a handful of times. The V call is TRBV27, the J call TRBJ2-2; D is perhaps TRBD1 or TRBD2 (5 bases each). Deletions cut 4 bases from V and 9 bases from J, with 6 bases between. CDR3 length: 11 amino acids. CDR1 and CDR2 (germline): MNHEY, SMNVEV (reference sequence). CDR3 sequence: CASSWDRELFF. DNA for the CDR3: TGTGCCAGCAGTTGGGACCGGGAGCTGTTTTTT.

This clonotype was detected ten times or more. The chain carries TRBV28 and TRBJ2-7; 7 bases are shared with TRBD2. The junction had 12 bases not matched to a gene; V was cut back by 8 bases and J by 5 bases. This CDR3 is built from 14 residues. CDR1 and CDR2 from the germline V gene are MDHEN and SYDVKM. This CDR3 reads CASLLVGGPHEQYF. CDR3 nucleotides: TGTGCCAGCCTTTTGGTGGGAGGGCCCCACGAGCAGTACTTC.

The table lists this clonotype with a few counts. This sequence joins TRBV7-2 and TRBJ2-1; 8 nucleotides agree with TRBD2. This CDR3 comprises 16 residues. V dropped 2 bases and J dropped 6; count of bases not matched to a gene: 9. Germline lookup yields CDR1 SGHTA and CDR2 FQGNSA. CDR3: CASSLRLGLETNEQFF. In nucleotides, the CDR3 is TGTGCCAGCAGCTTACGTTTGGGACTAGAAACCAATGAGCAGTTCTTC.

J is TRBJ2-1 and V is TRBV24-1; D perhaps matches TRBD2 (6 bases). This CDR3 spans 15 amino acids. Germline V gene data show CDR1 as KGHDR and CDR2 as SFDVKD. V was trimmed by 2 bases and J by 7 bases, leaving 14 bases between them. For the CDR3, the DNA is TGTGCCACCAGTGATTCCTGGGGGGACCTTAATGAGCAGTTCTTC. Amino acid sequence: CATSDSWGDLNEQFF.

Points on this clonotype: A clone one base away is much larger, so this may be a read error. The chain combines TRBV13 with TRBJ1-1; D call uncertain. Germline V gene sequence: CDR1 PRHDT, CDR2 FYEKMQ (reference sequence). The length of the CDR3 is 15 residues. The CDR3 protein is CASSFDRVGNPEAFF. The CDR3 DNA reads as TGTGCCAGCAGCTTCGATAGAGTGGGGAACCCTGAAGCTTTCTTT.

This clonotype was recorded a few times. The chain carries TRBV5-1 and TRBJ1-1; 9 bases map to TRBD1. V was clipped by 5 bases and J by 4 bases; unmatched bases: 6. The CDR3 has 14 amino acids. The germline V gene encodes CDR1 SGHRS and CDR2 YFSETQ. The CDR3 spells CASRAQGAGTEAFF. In DNA, the CDR3 is TGCGCCAGCAGGGCACAGGGGGCCGGCACTGAAGCTTTCTTT. The variable domain in full, with the rest retrieved from reference TRBV5-1 and TRBJ1-1, is KAGVTQTPRYLIKTRGQQVTLSCSPISGHRSVSWYQQTPGQGLQFLFEYFSETQRNKGNFPGRFSGRQFSNSRSEMNVSTLELGDSALYLCASRAQGAGTEAFFGQGTRLTVV.

The chain carries TRBV6-1 and TRBJ2-1; no definite D call. The germline V and J ends were trimmed by 2 bases and 1 base, with 12 bases remaining between them. The germline CDR1 and CDR2 sequences are MNHNS and SASEGT. There are 16 residues in the CDR3. CDR3 in amino acids: CASSERWSGSYNEQFF. CDR3 nucleotide sequence: TGTGCCAGCAGTGAAAGGTGGTCAGGTTCCTACAATGAGCAGTTCTTC.

Written as DNA, the CDR3 is TGTGCCATCAGCACAGGTTCTTCTGAAGCTTTCTTT. Amino acid sequence: CAISTGSSEAFF. The genes are TRBV10-3 and TRBJ1-1, with D perhaps TRBD1 (5 bases). Trimming pared 6 bases from V and 6 bases from J, leaving 11 bases between. CDR1 and CDR2 from the germline V gene are ENHRY and SYGVKD. The CDR3 loop spans 12 amino acids.

This rearrangement joins TRBV7-3 to TRBJ2-3; 13 nucleotides line up with TRBD2. CDR3 size: 17 residues. CDR1 is SGHTA, CDR2 FQGTGA, per germline. V trimming: 5 bases; J trimming: 2 bases; junction bases outside the gene matches: 7. The CDR3 sequence: CASSPTGTSGNTDTQYF. The CDR3 nucleotides are TGTGCCAGCAGCCCCACCGGGACTAGCGGGAACACAGATACGCAGTATTTT.

This clonotype was detected a few times. V is TRBV29-1 and J is TRBJ2-1; D is possibly TRBD2 (6 bases). The germline V gene encodes CDR1 SQVTM and CDR2 ANQGSEA. Trimming left V 8 bases short and J 6 bases short, with 14 bases between. The CDR3 is made up of 12 amino acids. The CDR3 region is CSLTSRVNEQFF. For the CDR3, the DNA is TGCAGCCTGACTAGTAGGGTCAATGAGCAGTTCTTC.

This clonotype appeared many times. The gene calls are TRBV29-1 and TRBJ2-1, with 14 bases matching TRBD2. The CDR3 extends over 18 amino acids. From germline, CDR1 is SQVTM and CDR2 ANQGSEA. J lost 0 bases, V lost 6 bases, and 10 bases had no gene match. CDR3 nucleotide sequence: TGCAGCGTAAGTGGGACTAGCGGGAGAACCCGCTCCTACAATGAGCAGTTCTTC. It yields the protein CSVSGTSGRTRSYNEQFF.

The chain employs TRBV6-5 and TRBJ1-5; TRBD1 aligns across 9 bases. This CDR3 spans 14 amino acids. Germline CDR1 and CDR2: MNHEY and SVGAGI. With 6 bases clipped from V and 7 bases from J, the junction kept 7 bases outside the gene matches. Here the CDR3 reads CASSQDRGRQPQHF. CDR3 DNA: TGTGCCAGCAGCCAGGACAGGGGCCGCCAGCCCCAGCATTTT.

The sample holds a few counts of this clonotype. V and J are TRBV7-2 and TRBJ1-6; D not certain. The germline V and J ends were trimmed by 5 bases and 7 bases, with 9 bases remaining between them. The germline CDR1 and CDR2 sequences are SGHTA and FQGNSA. There are 13 residues in the CDR3. The CDR3 loop reads CASSPHGNSPLHF. As DNA, the CDR3 is TGTGCCAGCAGCCCCCATGGGAATTCACCCCTCCACTTT.

The V gene is TRBV5-4, the J gene TRBJ2-2; TRBD2 agrees at 14 bases. The V gene's germline CDR1 is SGHNT and CDR2 YYREEE (reference sequence). The CDR3 is 19 amino acids. After removal of 1 base from V and 4 bases from J, the junction contained 9 bases not matched to a gene. The CDR3 sequence is CASSLPGLAGDRSTGELFF. For the CDR3, the DNA is TGTGCCAGCAGCTTGCCGGGACTAGCGGGAGATCGGTCCACCGGGGAGCTGTTTTTT.

The chain is built from TRBV27 and TRBJ1-6, with D maybe TRBD1 (6 bases). Between the trimmed V and J ends, which lost 4 bases and 7 bases, there was a span of 11 bases. This CDR3 is built from 14 residues. Germline CDR1 reads MNHEY; CDR2 reads SMNVEV (reference sequence). CDR3 DNA sequence: TGTGCCAGCAGTTGGGGGCAGGGGAATTCACCCCTCCACTTT. Translated, it gives CASSWGQGNSPLHF.

The chain uses TRBV4-1 and TRBJ2-1; 12 bases fit TRBD2. Germline CDR1 MGHRA, CDR2 YSYEKL. The CDR3 has 17 residues. J gave up 4 bases and V 2 bases, and 6 bases lay outside the gene matches. CDR3 in amino acids: CASSQPLAGGQYNEQFF. The CDR3, as DNA: TGCGCCAGCAGCCAACCTCTAGCGGGAGGGCAATACAATGAGCAGTTCTTC.

The rearrangement links TRBV4-1 to TRBJ2-2; TRBD1 or TRBD2 may be the D gene (5 bases each). Germline CDR1 MGHRA, CDR2 YSYEKL. Trimming left V 4 bases short and J 2 bases short, with 17 bases between. The length of the CDR3 is 17 residues. The CDR3 DNA reads TGCGCCAGCAGCCCGCAAGTAGGGACGCTCAACACCGGGGAGCTGTTTTTT. Its translation: CASSPQVGTLNTGELFF.

This clonotype came up a few times. The chain is built from TRBV11-3 and TRBJ2-4; 10 bases map to TRBD1. Germline trimming cut 4 bases from V and 3 bases from J; bases unmatched to any gene: 6. The CDR3 sequence is 16 residues long. Germline CDR1 reads SGHNT; CDR2 reads YENEEA. In DNA form, the CDR3 reads TGTGCCAGCAGCTCCCGGACAGGGGGTGGCAAAAACATTCAGTACTTC. The encoded protein is CASSSRTGGGKNIQYF.

In its sample, this clonotype was seen many times. CDR3 nucleotide sequence: TGTGCCAGCAACTCTGAAAGCACAGATACGCAGTATTTT. Translating gives CASNSESTDTQYF. The chain employs TRBV9 and TRBJ2-3; D uncertain. The CDR3 has 13 residues. The V gene's germline CDR1 is SGDLS and CDR2 YYNGEE. V lost 6 bases, J lost 0 bases, and 8 bases lay in between.

This clonotype was counted a few times. CDR3 loop: CASSQDGTYEQYF. The CDR3 nucleotides read TGTGCCAGCAGCCAGGACGGAACCTACGAGCAGTACTTC. V gene TRBV7-9 combines with J gene TRBJ2-7; D remains ambiguous. V was clipped by 5 bases and J by 2 bases, with 10 bases between them. Germline CDR1 SEHNR, CDR2 FQNEAQ (reference sequence). This CDR3 is 13 amino acids long.

The rearrangement uses TRBV30 and TRBJ2-5; TRBD1 is a possible D gene (5 bases). Germline values: CDR1 GTSNPN, CDR2 SVGIG (reference sequence). The CDR3 consists of 13 residues. V dropped 5 bases and J dropped 3 bases, with 13 bases sitting between them. The DNA of the CDR3 is TGTGCCTGGTCTTGGGGCTTCGAAGAGACCCAGTACTTC. Encoded protein: CAWSWGFEETQYF.

The sample holds a few counts of this clonotype. The chain uses TRBV3-1 and TRBJ2-4; D not resolved. Trimming shortened V by 4 bases and J by 1 base, and 11 bases separated the two germline ends. Germline V gene data show CDR1 as LGHDT and CDR2 as YNNKEL (reference sequence). CDR3 length: 15 residues. The CDR3 here is CASSPREFAKNIQYF. DNA of the CDR3: TGTGCCAGCAGCCCACGCGAATTCGCCAAAAACATTCAGTACTTC.

The sample holds a few counts of this clonotype. DNA of the CDR3: TGTGCCAGCAGATTCACAGGGATAAACACAGATACGCAGTATTTT. Protein sequence: CASRFTGINTDTQYF. V and J are TRBV6-5 and TRBJ2-3, with D maybe TRBD1 (6 bases). Germline V CDR1 and CDR2: MNHEY, SVGAGI. The V end was cut by 6 bases, the J end by 2 bases, with 15 bases between. The CDR3 contains 15 residues.

The chain links TRBV20-1 to TRBJ2-1, with TRBD2 matching 9 bases. V lost 2 bases to trimming and J lost 5 bases; unmatched junction nucleotides: 7. CDR1 is DFQATT and CDR2 is SNEGSKA in the germline V gene (reference sequence). CDR3 length equals 15 residues. This chain's CDR3 is CSARLSGRINNEQFF. CDR3 nucleotides: TGCAGTGCTAGACTCAGCGGGAGGATCAACAATGAGCAGTTCTTC.

Ten or more counts support this clonotype. This chain connects TRBV3-1 to TRBJ1-1; perhaps TRBD1 as D (6 bases). Germline assignment: CDR1 LGHDT and CDR2 YNNKEL (reference sequence). The CDR3 runs to 13 residues. V lost 1 base and J 5 bases, leaving 8 bases between the germline ends. The CDR3 DNA reads TGTGCCAGCAGCCAAGGACAGGCTACTGAAGCTTTCTTT. It yields the protein CASSQGQATEAFF.

The chain is built from TRBV28 and TRBJ1-6; 9 bases are a match to TRBD1. Germline CDR1 is MDHEN and CDR2 is SYDVKM. V was pared by 6 bases and J by 7 bases, with 1 base of the junction left unmatched. The CDR3 runs to 13 residues. The chain's CDR3 is CASRGTGNSPLHF. CDR3 DNA: TGTGCCAGCAGAGGGACAGGGAATTCACCCCTCCACTTT.